Each of the 8 T cell receptor beta chains below was sequenced from the same sample in a study of blood T cell repertoires in COVID-19. Only in-frame clones appear in the TCRdb table, and some are missing; sequencing was by immunoSEQ multiplex PCR. The data contain approximately 69,000 clones, around 87% of them singletons. The specimen was peripheral blood. The receptors stem from a human donor in a cohort sampled during active COVID-19.

The chain combines TRBV5-8 with TRBJ2-5; D not certain. The CDR3 runs to 14 residues. The V gene lost 4 bases and the J gene lost 2 bases, with 12 bases spanning the gap. Looked up from germline, CDR1 is SGHTS and CDR2 is YDEGEE. The CDR3 bases are TGTGCCAGCAGCCCCACTAACCGACAAGAGACCCAGTACTTC. It specifies CASSPTNRQETQYF.

The V gene is TRBV7-9, the J gene TRBJ1-4; the D gene is possibly TRBD1 (6 bases). Trimming took off 5 bases at V and 10 bases at J, with 23 bases between the two ends. The V gene's germline CDR1 is SEHNR and CDR2 FQNEAQ (reference sequence). CDR3 size: 16 residues. CDR3 loop: CASSPTRTAGGGKLFF. The CDR3 coding sequence is TGTGCCAGCAGCCCTACCCGGACAGCAGGTGGAGGAAAACTGTTTTTT. Together with reference TRBV7-9 and TRBJ1-4, the CDR3 gives the full variable domain: DTGVSQNPRHKITKRGQNVTFRCDPISEHNRLYWYRQTLGQGPEFLTYFQNEAQLEKSRLLSDRFSAERPKGSFSTLEIQRTEQGDSAMYLCASSPTRTAGGGKLFFGSGTQLSVL.

The gene calls are TRBV5-4 and TRBJ2-7; 12 bases align to TRBD1. The CDR3 contains 15 residues. V dropped 1 base and J dropped 6; count of bases not matched to a gene: 5. Germline CDR1 is SGHNT and CDR2 is YYREEE (reference sequence). The CDR3 DNA reads as TGTGCCAGCAGCTTGCCCGGGACAGGGGGCGTCGAGCAGTACTTC. It yields the protein CASSLPGTGGVEQYF.

The chain couples TRBV7-9 to TRBJ1-2; 7 bases align to TRBD1. Germline CDR1 is SEHNR and CDR2 is FQNEAQ (reference sequence). The V segment lost 4 bases and the J segment 8 bases; nucleotides outside the gene matches: 7. This CDR3 is built from 13 residues. The CDR3 loop is CASSSAGGRGYTF. In DNA form, the CDR3 reads TGTGCCAGCAGCTCGGCAGGGGGTAGGGGCTACACCTTC. Based on the CDR3 plus reference TRBV7-9 and TRBJ1-2, the full variable domain is DTGVSQNPRHKITKRGQNVTFRCDPISEHNRLYWYRQTLGQGPEFLTYFQNEAQLEKSRLLSDRFSAERPKGSFSTLEIQRTEQGDSAMYLCASSSAGGRGYTFGSGTRLTVV.

This CDR3 is CASSRHGVGTEAFF. The CDR3 bases are TGTGCCAGCAGCAGGCACGGGGTGGGCACTGAAGCTTTCTTT. The chain employs TRBV6-5 and TRBJ1-1; D unclear. Trimming stripped 6 bases from V and 4 bases from J, with 15 bases between. The V gene's germline CDR1 is MNHEY and CDR2 SVGAGI. This CDR3 comprises 14 residues.

The V and J genes are TRBV29-1 and TRBJ2-7, with 7 bases identical to TRBD2. Unmatched junction bases numbered 8, after V lost 6 bases and J lost 0 bases. The CDR3 spans 14 residues. CDR1 is SQVTM, CDR2 ANQGSEA, per germline. CDR3 nucleotide sequence: TGCAGCGTAAAAGGACTAGAGAGCTCCTACGAGCAGTACTTC. As protein: CSVKGLESSYEQYF.

V and J are TRBV27 and TRBJ2-3; no firm D call. With 1 base removed from V and 2 bases from J, the gap between germline ends came to 10 bases. Germline loops: CDR1 MNHEY, CDR2 SMNVEV (reference sequence). CDR3 size: 15 residues. CDR3 DNA sequence: TGTGCCAGCAGTTTATACCCTACCTACACAGATACGCAGTATTTT. Protein: CASSLYPTYTDTQYF.

This rearrangement joins TRBV11-3 to TRBJ1-1; no reliable D call. Germline V lookup: CDR1 SGHNT, CDR2 YENEEA. The V and J ends lost 0 bases and 1 base respectively, with 18 bases between them. The CDR3 has 18 residues. CDR3 nucleotide sequence: TGTGCCAGCAGCTTAGAGAACCGAGATAACAGCAAGAACACTGAAGCTTTCTTT. The encoded protein is CASSLENRDNSKNTEAFF.